Here is one T cell receptor beta chain with its context. Its antigen is currently not known. Per-base qualities were not stored, and no clone one base away is much larger. RNA was extracted using the RNeasy kit, and about 0.45 to 1 ug of the RNA was reverse transcribed with random hexamers. The immunoSEQ multiplex PCR assay, which covers 54 Vbeta and 13 Jbeta segments, was used to amplify TCR beta CDR3 regions. To correct PCR amplification bias, a synthetic template baseline was used for both primer optimization and computational correction. In the authors' own workflow: Only productive sequences were kept, with reads annotated to V, D and J genes according to IMGT and analyzed in immunoSEQ Analyzer. Clonality was computed as one minus Shannon entropy normalized by log2 of the number of productive unique sequences. For each patient and control, public and private clones were evaluated among the 100 most prevalent clones. Clones were defined as Susac-specific when absent from the healthy and MS cohorts, from approximately 1,100 published viral clones and from other ImmuneACCESS disease sequences. TCRdb reprocessing: public reads trimmed at Q25 with fastp, clones called with MiXCR, in-frame beta chains kept. Duplicate CDR3 protein sequences are folded into a single record with the most common DNA and genes. Here the V and J calls rest on TCRdb's processing, not on the authors' analysis. This sample lists hundreds of thousands of distinct CDR3 sequences; 89% were detected once. The top ten constitute roughly 0.17% of the sample.

The data originate from a study of CD8 T cells in Susac syndrome (dated by TCRdb to the late 2010s). General notes on the study: The study used repertoire sequencing to test whether antigen drove CD8+ T cell activation and differentiation in Susac syndrome. Clonality of the CD8+ T cell repertoire was compared between 11 to 12 healthy donors, 14 Susac syndrome patients and some 15 multiple sclerosis patients.

Peripheral blood CD8+ and CD4+ T cells from healthy donors, Susac syndrome patients and multiple sclerosis patients were profiled by high-throughput TCR beta sequencing. Multiple sclerosis controls were treatment-naive patients with stable or active relapsing-remitting disease fulfilling revised McDonald criteria. Bulk CD8+ and CD4+ T cells were purified by magnetic negative isolation, whereas CD8+ TEMRA cells were enriched by FACS. Blood was drawn into EDTA tubes, processed within 24 hours, and PBMCs were isolated by density gradient centrifugation. PBMCs destined for TCR sequencing were cryopreserved in liquid nitrogen and later thawed in a 37 °C water bath. The sorted or isolated CD4+, CD8+ and CD8+ TEMRA cells had a purity of 90% or higher. CDR3 length: 15 amino acids, cysteine to phenylalanine. Only the CDR3 region is kept as DNA, spanning 45 bases read in frame from base 1. Taken from the germline V gene, the CDR1 and CDR2 loops are KGHSH and LQKENI. V is shortened by 3 bases, J by 5 bases, and the region joining them spans 13 bases.

Study-wide conclusions, independent of this receptor: The number of individuals in the TCR sequencing and HLA analysis was acknowledged as relatively small.

The origin of this receptor is a human donor with multiple sclerosis. Sequencing was done on a sample of CD8+ T cells from PBMCs. Recombination connected TRBV18 to TRBJ1-4, with TRBD1 perhaps the D gene, on 5 matching bases. The CDR3: CASSPVGGINEKLFF. The DNA sequence follows: TGTGCCAGCTCACCCGTTGGGGGTATCAATGAAAAACTGTTTTTT.